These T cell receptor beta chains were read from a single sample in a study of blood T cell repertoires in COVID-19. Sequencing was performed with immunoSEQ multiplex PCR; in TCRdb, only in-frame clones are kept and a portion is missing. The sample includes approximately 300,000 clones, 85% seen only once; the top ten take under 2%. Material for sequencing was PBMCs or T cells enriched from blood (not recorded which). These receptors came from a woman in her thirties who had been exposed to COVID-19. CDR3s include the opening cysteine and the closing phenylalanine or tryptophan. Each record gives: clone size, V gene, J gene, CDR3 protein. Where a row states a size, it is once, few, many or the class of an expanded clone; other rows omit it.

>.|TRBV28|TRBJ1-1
CASSFGGMTGSTEAFF
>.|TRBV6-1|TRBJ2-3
CASSEEVGGYTDTQYF
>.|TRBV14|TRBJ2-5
CASSQDLQGSSETQYF
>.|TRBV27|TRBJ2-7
CASSRSGSAYEQYF
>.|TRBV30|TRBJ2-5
CAWSAGLGGTQYF
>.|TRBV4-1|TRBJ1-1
CASSQVLRGARTEAFF
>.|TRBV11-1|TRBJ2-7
CASSTVVEQYF
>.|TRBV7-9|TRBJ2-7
CASSLDSSGAREQYF
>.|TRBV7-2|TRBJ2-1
CASSLTWLAGVGRFF
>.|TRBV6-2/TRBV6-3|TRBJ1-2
CASSYSTGSGYTF
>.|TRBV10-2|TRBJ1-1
CASSESGGVGTEAFF
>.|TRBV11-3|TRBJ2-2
CASSLGGMGSGELFF
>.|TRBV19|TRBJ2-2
CASSIGFGRDLWAGELFF
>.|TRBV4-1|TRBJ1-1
CASSQVLGQGDSRDTEAFF
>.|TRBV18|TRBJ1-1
CASSARHGHEAFF
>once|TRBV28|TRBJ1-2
CASSGYRGNYGYTF
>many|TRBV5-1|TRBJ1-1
CASSPPQAMNTEAFF
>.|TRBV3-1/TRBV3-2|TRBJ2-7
CASSQGGRIYEQYF
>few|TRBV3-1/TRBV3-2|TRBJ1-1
CASSRARGEAFF
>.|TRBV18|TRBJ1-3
CASSPTGEAGNTIYF
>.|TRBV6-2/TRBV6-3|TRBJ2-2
CASSPNSPNTGELFF
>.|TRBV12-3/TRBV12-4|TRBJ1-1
CASSPNRDRIAFF
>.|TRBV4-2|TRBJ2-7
CASSLGWDRGDEQYF
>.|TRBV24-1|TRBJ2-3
CATSEGGLAGDTDTQYF
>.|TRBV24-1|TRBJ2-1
CATSDLTSGSSYNEQFF
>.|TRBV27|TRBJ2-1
CASRRSGDYNEQFF
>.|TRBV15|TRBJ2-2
CATESGSGDGELFF
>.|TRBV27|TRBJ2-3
CASSFRLTGTDTQYF
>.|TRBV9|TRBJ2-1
CASSGRGVAGGQNEQFF
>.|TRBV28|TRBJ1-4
CASSPQGASGKLFF
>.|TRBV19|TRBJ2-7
CASSIAREYEQYF
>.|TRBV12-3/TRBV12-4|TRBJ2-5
CASTDVGGETQYF
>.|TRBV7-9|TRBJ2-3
CASTPPGGTDTQYF
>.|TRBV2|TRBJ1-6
CASASGAGGSPLHF
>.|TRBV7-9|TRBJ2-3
CASSSDRASTDTQYF
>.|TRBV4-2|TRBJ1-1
CASSSTGQNTEAFF
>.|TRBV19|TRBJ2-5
CASSIDLGGGTQYF
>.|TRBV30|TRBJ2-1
CAWSRGTSYNEQFF
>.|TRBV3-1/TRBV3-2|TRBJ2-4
CASSRTGNAKNIQYF
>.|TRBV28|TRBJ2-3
CASSLKLTTGGTDTQYF
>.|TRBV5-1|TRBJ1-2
CASSPGTVSWSYGYTF
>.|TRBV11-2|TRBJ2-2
CASSLSSGGAGTGELFF
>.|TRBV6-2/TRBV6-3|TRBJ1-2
CASSYVTGGRYGYTF
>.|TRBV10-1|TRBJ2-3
CASSAPGGTLMNTQYF
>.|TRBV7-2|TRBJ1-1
CASSLGLDTEAFF
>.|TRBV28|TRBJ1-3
CASSLYRGRPGNTIYF
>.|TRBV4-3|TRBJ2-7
CASSQTGQLYEQYF
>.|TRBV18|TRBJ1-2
CASSVSLNYGYTF
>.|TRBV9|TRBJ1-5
CASSTGTGGQPQHF
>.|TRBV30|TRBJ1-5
CAWSDGTGSQPQHF
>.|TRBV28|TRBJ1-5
CASTPPPGLNQPQHF
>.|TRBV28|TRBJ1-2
CASSLRGSSVGGYTF
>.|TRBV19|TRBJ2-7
CASGESGTRNIYEQYF
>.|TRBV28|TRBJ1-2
CASRTDRAFYGYTF
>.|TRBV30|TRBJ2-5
CAWSLMGGLQETQYF